This T cell receptor beta chain was captured in a study of blood T cells in healthy people across ages. In germline, CDR1 is DFQATT, CDR2 SNEGSKA (reference sequence). This CDR3 comprises 16 residues. The junction had 7 bases not matched to a gene; V was cut back by 3 bases and J by 5 bases. Per-sample PBMC isolation yielded at least 6.5 million cells. The total RNA that was extracted per sample amounted to at least 5.5 micrograms. Through a sample-barcoded 5' primer and a J-beta primer mix, a second PCR was run for 7 to 11 cycles. A template-switch adaptor with 12 random nucleotides tagged each cDNA molecule. Per sample, CDR3-containing paired-end reads numbered at least 3 million. TCRdb re-called the 5' RACE reads with MiXCR, one entry per CDR3 protein. The sample holds hundreds of thousands of distinct CDR3 sequences; around 45% are singletons and the top ten take roughly a third.

The chain recombines TRBV20-1 with TRBJ1-6; 10 nucleotides align to TRBD1. Sequenced material: blood. This sequence was found in a woman in her fifties or sixties in good health. CDR3 nucleotides: TGCAGTGCTAGGGCTGGGACAGGGGATAATAATTCACCCCTCCACTTT. Translation gives CSARAGTGDNNSPLHF.